This is a list of T cell receptor beta chains from one sample in a study of blood T cell repertoires in COVID-19. The method was immunoSEQ multiplex PCR; TCRdb's version includes in-frame clones alone and lacks a portion of them. Of a few hundred thousand clones in the sample, roughly nine tenths were seen once. Sequencing was performed on PBMCs or T cells enriched from blood (not recorded which). All receptors come from a woman in her forties or fifties who had been exposed to COVID-19. Each CDR3 is given with its conserved first and last residue. The D gene is left open where the match is weak. A clone size is listed for some rows: how often the clone was seen (once, few, many), or a class if it is expanded.

clone size	V gene	J gene	CDR3 length	D gene	CDR3 protein	CDR3 DNA
-	TRBV20-1	TRBJ1-6	15	-	CSASPKPAGNSPLHF	TGCAGTGCTAGTCCCAAGCCGGCGGGGAATTCACCCCTCCACTTT
-	TRBV7-2	TRBJ1-2	13	TRBD1	CASSSRQGGGYTF	TGTGCCAGCAGCTCCAGACAGGGAGGTGGCTACACCTTC
-	TRBV19	TRBJ1-4	13	-	CASREQAGEKLFF	TGTGCCAGTAGAGAACAGGCTGGTGAAAAACTGTTTTTT
once	TRBV5-1	TRBJ2-2	14	-	CASSLTANTGELFF	TGCGCCAGCAGCTTGACGGCGAACACCGGGGAGCTGTTTTTT
-	TRBV10-3	TRBJ1-4	14	-	CAISPQGPNEKLFF	TGTGCCATCAGTCCCCAGGGGCCTAATGAAAAACTGTTTTTT
-	TRBV4-1	TRBJ1-2	14	-	CASSSPGQNYGYTF	TGCGCCAGCAGCTCACCGGGACAAAACTATGGCTACACCTTC
-	TRBV4-1	TRBJ2-4	16	-	CASSQDRGGLKDIQYF	TGCGCCAGCAGCCAAGATAGGGGGGGTCTCAAGGACATTCAGTACTTC
-	TRBV19	TRBJ1-1	15	-	CASRPQGTLSTEAFF	TGTGCCAGTAGACCGCAGGGGACGCTATCCACTGAAGCTTTCTTT
-	TRBV2	TRBJ1-6	14	-	CASSSQGMGSPLHF	TGTGCCAGCAGTTCACAGGGAATGGGTTCACCCCTCCACTTT
-	TRBV25-1	TRBJ1-6	15	-	CASSEERGYVSPLHF	TGTGCCAGCAGTGAAGAGCGGGGGTACGTATCACCCCTCCACTTT
-	TRBV6-4	TRBJ1-2	13	-	CASSNAGIHAYTF	TGTGCCAGCAGTAACGCAGGGATCCACGCCTACACCTTC
-	TRBV7-9	TRBJ2-7	14	TRBD1	CASTPGTGNGEQYF	TGTGCCAGCACCCCCGGGACAGGGAATGGCGAGCAGTACTTC
once	TRBV10-3	TRBJ1-2	14	-	CAITLGPTNYGYTF	TGTGCCATCACCCTTGGGCCCACTAACTATGGCTACACCTTC
-	TRBV5-1	TRBJ2-3	15	TRBD2	CASSRTSGGTDTQYF	TGCGCCAGCAGCCGGACTAGCGGGGGTACAGATACGCAGTATTTT
-	TRBV11-2	TRBJ1-1	17	TRBD1	CASSLDHRGPWNTEAFF	TGTGCCAGCAGCTTAGATCACAGGGGGCCTTGGAACACTGAAGCTTTCTTT
-	TRBV9	TRBJ2-2	15	-	CASSVVGQNTGELFF	TGTGCCAGCAGCGTAGTGGGGCAGAACACCGGGGAGCTGTTTTTT
few	TRBV6-4	TRBJ1-5	15	-	CASSREGGDNQPQHF	TGTGCCAGCAGTCGGGAGGGGGGAGACAATCAGCCCCAGCATTTT
-	TRBV6-1	TRBJ2-7	17	-	CASSEALRGTRTYEQYF	TGTGCCAGCAGTGAAGCGCTTCGGGGGACTCGAACCTACGAGCAGTACTTC
-	TRBV19	TRBJ2-5	14	-	CASSTGVRGETQYF	TGTGCCAGTAGTACAGGGGTACGAGGGGAGACCCAGTACTTC
-	TRBV18	TRBJ2-5	14	-	CASSPPMGAETQYF	TGTGCCAGCTCACCACCGATGGGGGCTGAGACCCAGTACTTC
-	TRBV19	TRBJ2-7	15	-	CASSMVQGDNYEQYF	TGTGCCAGTAGTATGGTACAAGGGGATAACTACGAGCAGTACTTC
-	TRBV30	TRBJ1-6	14	TRBD1	CAWRDRTPNSPLHF	TGTGCCTGGAGGGACAGGACGCCAAATTCACCCCTCCACTTT
-	TRBV7-2	TRBJ2-6	18	TRBD1	CASSIPGQGRTGANVLTF	TGTGCCAGCAGCATACCGGGACAGGGGAGGACTGGGGCCAACGTCCTGACTTTC
-	TRBV5-8	TRBJ1-6	14	-	CASSFTGLDSPLHF	TGTGCCAGCAGCTTTACAGGGTTGGATTCACCCCTCCACTTT
-	TRBV11-2	TRBJ1-2	15	TRBD1	CASSPTDRADYGYTF	TGTGCCAGCAGCCCGACGGACAGGGCCGACTATGGCTACACCTTC
-	TRBV5-4	TRBJ1-6	14	TRBD1	CASSRDRANSPLHF	TGTGCCAGCAGCCGGGACAGGGCGAATTCACCCCTCCACTTT
-	TRBV7-2	TRBJ2-2	13	-	CASSLGGTGELFF	TGTGCCAGCAGCCTAGGAGGCACCGGGGAGCTGTTTTTT
-	TRBV6-1	TRBJ1-1	14	TRBD1	CASSDGQEGTEAFF	TGTGCCAGCAGTGACGGACAGGAGGGCACTGAAGCTTTCTTT
-	TRBV3-1/TRBV3-2	TRBJ2-1	15	TRBD2	CASSQDKRGGNEQFF	TGTGCCAGCAGCCAAGATAAGCGGGGGGGCAATGAGCAGTTCTTC
-	TRBV6-5	TRBJ2-7	13	-	CASSPGANYEQYF	TGTGCCAGCAGCCCAGGGGCCAACTACGAGCAGTACTTC
-	TRBV19	TRBJ1-2	16	TRBD1	CASSIIGTGQKNGYTF	TGTGCCAGTAGTATAATCGGGACGGGACAGAAGAATGGCTACACCTTC
-	TRBV2	TRBJ1-5	13	-	CASSSRGNQPQHF	TGTGCCAGCTCGTCCCGGGGCAATCAGCCCCAGCATTTT
once	TRBV5-1	TRBJ2-1	15	-	CASTRGKNSYNEQFF	TGCGCCAGCACCCGAGGGAAAAACTCCTACAATGAGCAGTTCTTC
-	TRBV7-8	TRBJ2-5	14	-	CASSLVLGQETQYF	TGTGCCAGCAGCTTAGTTCTAGGCCAAGAGACCCAGTACTTC
-	TRBV28	TRBJ1-5	15	TRBD1	CASSAPGQGYQPQHF	TGTGCCAGCAGTGCCCCGGGACAGGGATATCAGCCCCAGCATTTT
once	TRBV5-1	TRBJ1-1	13	-	CASSFPGAVGAFF	TGCGCCAGCAGCTTCCCAGGGGCTGTTGGCGCTTTCTTT
-	TRBV20-1	TRBJ1-4	14	TRBD1	CSASVGQGNEKLFF	TGCAGTGCTAGTGTGGGACAGGGGAATGAAAAACTGTTTTTT
-	TRBV28	TRBJ1-2	14	-	CASSSSTVNYGYTF	TGTGCCAGCAGTTCCTCGACAGTAAACTATGGCTACACCTTC
-	TRBV5-6	TRBJ2-5	13	-	CASSRDFQETQYF	TGTGCCAGCAGCCGGGACTTCCAAGAGACCCAGTACTTC
-	TRBV6-5	TRBJ1-1	14	TRBD1	CASGQGAWNTEAFF	TGTGCCAGCGGACAGGGGGCTTGGAACACTGAAGCTTTCTTT
-	TRBV7-9	TRBJ1-2	16	-	CASSHSGELGNYGYTF	TGTGCCAGCAGCCACTCGGGAGAACTGGGGAACTATGGCTACACCTTC
-	TRBV29-1	TRBJ1-2	13	-	CSVEIEQGRGYTF	TGCAGCGTTGAAATTGAGCAGGGCCGAGGCTACACCTTC
-	TRBV7-8	TRBJ1-4	16	-	CASSPFAMDRNEKLFF	TGTGCCAGCAGCCCGTTTGCTATGGACAGAAATGAAAAACTGTTTTTT
-	TRBV28	TRBJ2-5	14	TRBD1	CASSLRQGKETQYF	TGTGCCAGCAGCCTACGACAGGGGAAAGAGACCCAGTACTTC
-	TRBV4-1	TRBJ2-5	14	-	CASSQPGVQETQYF	TGCGCCAGCAGCCAACCGGGGGTTCAAGAGACCCAGTACTTC
-	TRBV7-2	TRBJ2-3	19	TRBD2	CASSPLTSGGAERTDTQYF	TGTGCCAGCAGCCCCCTGACTAGCGGGGGGGCCGAGCGCACAGATACGCAGTATTTT
-	TRBV2	TRBJ2-5	14	-	CASRIGGSSETQYF	TGTGCCAGCCGAATTGGAGGGTCAAGTGAGACCCAGTACTTC
once	TRBV7-2	TRBJ2-5	15	TRBD2	CASSYSGATQETQYF	TGTGCCAGCAGTTATAGCGGGGCAACTCAAGAGACCCAGTACTTC
-	TRBV14	TRBJ1-3	14	TRBD1	CASSQGDSRYTIYF	TGTGCCAGCAGCCAAGGGGACAGTCGCTACACCATATATTTT
-	TRBV2	TRBJ1-1	13	-	CASNKVGDSEAFF	TGTGCCAGCAACAAAGTCGGGGATTCTGAAGCTTTCTTT
-	TRBV7-2	TRBJ1-2	13	-	CASSHRQPYGYTF	TGTGCCAGCAGCCACAGACAGCCCTATGGCTACACCTTC